The rows below give T cell receptor beta chains drawn from one sample of a study of CD8 T cells in Susac syndrome. Each CDR3 protein gets one entry after TCRdb re-called the immunoSEQ multiplex PCR reads with MiXCR. The sample lists about 200,000 distinct CDR3 sequences, about 95% occurring once. Sequencing used CD4+ T cells from PBMCs. The receptors derive from a human donor with multiple sclerosis. Each CDR3 is given with its conserved first and last residue. Each record gives: V gene, J gene, D gene, clone size, CDR3 protein, CDR3 DNA. The D gene is left open where the match is weak. The size field is filled for only some rows; it gives once, few, many or a size class.

V gene: TRBV30
J gene: TRBJ2-1
D gene: TRBD2
clone size: NA
CDR3 protein: CAWSPRGGEQFF
CDR3 DNA: TGTGCCTGGAGCCCCCGGGGGGGTGAGCAGTTCTTC

V gene: TRBV5-1
J gene: TRBJ2-1
D gene: NA
clone size: NA
CDR3 protein: CASSLLSGEEQFF
CDR3 DNA: TGCGCCAGCAGCTTGTTAAGTGGAGAGGAGCAGTTCTTC

V gene: TRBV20-1
J gene: TRBJ2-7
D gene: NA
clone size: NA
CDR3 protein: CSAGDRRAGRDLSGQYF
CDR3 DNA: TGCAGTGCTGGGGACCGCCGGGCAGGGAGAGACCTTTCGGGGCAGTACTTC

V gene: TRBV14
J gene: TRBJ2-5
D gene: NA
clone size: once
CDR3 protein: CASSQDSYSETQYF
CDR3 DNA: TGTGCCAGCAGCCAAGATTCCTATTCAGAGACCCAGTACTTC

V gene: TRBV20-1
J gene: TRBJ1-2
D gene: TRBD1
clone size: NA
CDR3 protein: CSATKGGTGVRSYGYTF
CDR3 DNA: TGCAGTGCTACCAAGGGCGGGACAGGGGTTCGGAGCTATGGCTACACCTTC

V gene: TRBV5-1
J gene: TRBJ1-1
D gene: NA
clone size: NA
CDR3 protein: CASSSNPGQNTEAFF
CDR3 DNA: TGCGCCAGCAGCTCTAACCCGGGACAGAACACTGAAGCTTTCTTT

V gene: TRBV9
J gene: TRBJ2-3
D gene: TRBD1
clone size: NA
CDR3 protein: CASSVGTVHPDTQYF
CDR3 DNA: TGTGCCAGCAGCGTCGGGACAGTTCATCCCGATACGCAGTATTTT

V gene: TRBV2
J gene: TRBJ2-1
D gene: NA
clone size: NA
CDR3 protein: CASMVERGSYNEQFF
CDR3 DNA: TGTGCCAGCATGGTGGAACGCGGGTCGTACAATGAGCAGTTCTTC

V gene: TRBV30
J gene: TRBJ1-5
D gene: NA
clone size: NA
CDR3 protein: CASRVSNQPQHF
CDR3 DNA: TGTGCCTCCAGGGTTAGCAATCAGCCCCAGCATTTT

V gene: TRBV10-3
J gene: TRBJ2-1
D gene: TRBD2
clone size: NA
CDR3 protein: CAIRLAGPGDEQFF
CDR3 DNA: TGTGCCATCAGGCTAGCGGGTCCAGGAGATGAGCAGTTCTTC

V gene: TRBV29-1
J gene: TRBJ2-5
D gene: NA
clone size: NA
CDR3 protein: CSVLRGLGETQYF
CDR3 DNA: TGCAGCGTTCTTCGGGGCCTAGGAGAGACCCAGTACTTC

V gene: TRBV6-5
J gene: TRBJ2-7
D gene: TRBD1
clone size: NA
CDR3 protein: CASRDRVEQYF
CDR3 DNA: TGTGCCAGCAGGGACAGGGTCGAGCAGTACTTC

V gene: TRBV18
J gene: TRBJ2-7
D gene: NA
clone size: NA
CDR3 protein: CASSPVRGTYEQYF
CDR3 DNA: TGTGCCAGCTCCCCCGTCCGGGGGACCTACGAGCAGTACTTC

V gene: TRBV30
J gene: TRBJ1-5
D gene: NA
clone size: few
CDR3 protein: CAWRGGRGQPQHF
CDR3 DNA: TGTGCCTGGAGGGGGGGGCGCGGTCAGCCCCAGCATTTT

V gene: TRBV15
J gene: TRBJ2-5
D gene: TRBD2
clone size: NA
CDR3 protein: CATSREVQETQYF
CDR3 DNA: TGTGCCACCAGCCGGGAGGTCCAAGAGACCCAGTACTTC

V gene: TRBV18
J gene: TRBJ1-1
D gene: NA
clone size: NA
CDR3 protein: CASSPMRGTNTEAFF
CDR3 DNA: TGTGCCAGCTCACCAATGCGGGGAACAAACACTGAAGCTTTCTTT

V gene: TRBV25-1
J gene: TRBJ2-5
D gene: NA
clone size: NA
CDR3 protein: CASSEYAAGETQYF
CDR3 DNA: TGTGCCAGCAGTGAATATGCCGCCGGGGAGACCCAGTACTTC

V gene: TRBV7-9
J gene: TRBJ2-1
D gene: NA
clone size: NA
CDR3 protein: CASSLEVSGNEQFF
CDR3 DNA: TGTGCCAGCAGCTTAGAGGTATCGGGCAATGAGCAGTTCTTC

V gene: TRBV7-6
J gene: TRBJ2-3
D gene: TRBD1
clone size: NA
CDR3 protein: CASSPTGGSDTQYF
CDR3 DNA: TGTGCCAGCAGCCCAACAGGGGGCTCAGATACGCAGTATTTT

V gene: TRBV2
J gene: TRBJ2-5
D gene: NA
clone size: NA
CDR3 protein: CASTGMYQETQYF
CDR3 DNA: TGTGCCAGCACCGGGATGTACCAAGAGACCCAGTACTTC

V gene: TRBV7-9
J gene: TRBJ2-5
D gene: NA
clone size: NA
CDR3 protein: CALGGAQETQYF
CDR3 DNA: TGTGCCCTTGGAGGGGCCCAGGAGACCCAGTACTTC

V gene: TRBV13
J gene: TRBJ2-1
D gene: TRBD2
clone size: NA
CDR3 protein: CASSMVRTSIHEQFF
CDR3 DNA: TGTGCCAGCAGTATGGTCCGGACTAGCATACATGAGCAGTTCTTC

V gene: TRBV5-1
J gene: TRBJ2-7
D gene: NA
clone size: once
CDR3 protein: CASSLGASQEQYF
CDR3 DNA: TGCGCCAGCAGCTTGGGGGCCAGTCAAGAGCAGTACTTC

V gene: TRBV12-3/TRBV12-4
J gene: TRBJ1-5
D gene: NA
clone size: NA
CDR3 protein: CASRVGTPNQPQHF
CDR3 DNA: TGTGCCAGCAGAGTCGGGACCCCAAATCAGCCCCAGCATTTT

V gene: TRBV6-1
J gene: TRBJ2-1
D gene: TRBD1
clone size: NA
CDR3 protein: CASSFRDRDYEQFF
CDR3 DNA: TGTGCCAGCAGTTTCCGGGACAGGGACTATGAGCAGTTCTTC

V gene: TRBV20-1
J gene: TRBJ2-1
D gene: NA
clone size: NA
CDR3 protein: CSARVMRATEQFF
CDR3 DNA: TGCAGTGCTAGAGTTATGAGGGCTACTGAGCAGTTCTTC

V gene: TRBV3-1
J gene: TRBJ2-5
D gene: NA
clone size: NA
CDR3 protein: CASSRLKETQYF
CDR3 DNA: TGTGCCAGCAGCCGCCTAAAAGAGACCCAGTACTTC

V gene: TRBV29-1
J gene: TRBJ1-1
D gene: NA
clone size: NA
CDR3 protein: CSVGRRDAEAFF
CDR3 DNA: TGCAGCGTGGGGCGCCGGGACGCTGAAGCTTTCTTT

V gene: TRBV19
J gene: TRBJ1-5
D gene: NA
clone size: NA
CDR3 protein: CASSWGERQPQHF
CDR3 DNA: TGTGCCAGTAGTTGGGGGGAGCGGCAGCCCCAGCATTTT

V gene: TRBV5-1
J gene: TRBJ1-2
D gene: NA
clone size: NA
CDR3 protein: CASSLWLISDGYTF
CDR3 DNA: TGCGCCAGCAGCTTGTGGTTAATTTCTGATGGCTACACCTTC

V gene: TRBV9
J gene: TRBJ2-2
D gene: NA
clone size: NA
CDR3 protein: CASSVGTDPNTGELFF
CDR3 DNA: TGTGCCAGCAGCGTTGGGACGGACCCGAACACCGGGGAGCTGTTTTTT

V gene: TRBV5-1
J gene: TRBJ2-7
D gene: TRBD1
clone size: NA
CDR3 protein: CASQRDRGDEQYF
CDR3 DNA: TGCGCCAGCCAGCGGGACAGGGGAGACGAGCAGTACTTC

V gene: TRBV12-3/TRBV12-4
J gene: TRBJ2-2
D gene: NA
clone size: NA
CDR3 protein: CASSSRDYTGELFF
CDR3 DNA: TGTGCCAGCAGTTCGAGAGATTACACCGGGGAGCTGTTTTTT

V gene: TRBV5-1
J gene: TRBJ2-7
D gene: NA
clone size: NA
CDR3 protein: CAYRADPLSYEQYF
CDR3 DNA: TGCGCCTATAGGGCCGATCCACTCTCCTACGAGCAGTACTTC

V gene: TRBV20-1
J gene: TRBJ2-5
D gene: TRBD2
clone size: NA
CDR3 protein: CSASGRGETQYF
CDR3 DNA: TGCAGTGCATCCGGGAGGGGGGAGACCCAGTACTTC

V gene: TRBV30
J gene: TRBJ2-1
D gene: NA
clone size: once
CDR3 protein: CAWDLSSGLSEQFF
CDR3 DNA: TGTGCCTGGGACTTAAGTAGCGGCCTGAGTGAGCAGTTCTTC

V gene: TRBV29-1
J gene: TRBJ1-2
D gene: NA
clone size: NA
CDR3 protein: CSVPKGPRNYGYTF
CDR3 DNA: TGCAGCGTTCCAAAAGGGCCACGTAACTATGGCTACACCTTC

V gene: TRBV13
J gene: TRBJ2-6
D gene: TRBD1
clone size: NA
CDR3 protein: CASSVDRAAPGANVLTF
CDR3 DNA: TGTGCCAGCAGCGTTGACAGGGCGGCCCCTGGGGCCAACGTCCTGACTTTC

V gene: TRBV7-8
J gene: TRBJ2-1
D gene: NA
clone size: NA
CDR3 protein: CASSLSRIGGNEQFF
CDR3 DNA: TGTGCCAGCAGCTTAAGCAGGATCGGGGGCAATGAGCAGTTCTTC

V gene: TRBV20-1
J gene: TRBJ2-1
D gene: TRBD2
clone size: NA
CDR3 protein: CSASPTSEGSYNEQFF
CDR3 DNA: TGCAGTGCTAGCCCGACTAGCGAGGGCTCCTACAATGAGCAGTTCTTC

V gene: TRBV5-1
J gene: TRBJ2-7
D gene: NA
clone size: NA
CDR3 protein: CASSLDGVEQYF
CDR3 DNA: TGCGCCAGCAGCTTGGACGGCGTTGAGCAGTACTTC

V gene: TRBV30
J gene: TRBJ2-3
D gene: TRBD2
clone size: NA
CDR3 protein: CAWSLRLAGRDTQYF
CDR3 DNA: TGTGCCTGGAGCCTGAGGCTAGCGGGGCGAGATACGCAGTATTTT